A selection of T cell receptor beta chains follows, all from one sample in a study of blood T cell repertoires in COVID-19. Generated by immunoSEQ multiplex PCR, the TCRdb table keeps only in-frame clones and is missing some. The sample includes about 300,000 clones, around nine tenths seen only once; the top ten take around 1.2%. Source material: peripheral blood. These TCRs come from a man aged 65-85 years with acute or convalescent COVID-19. Both conserved end residues are part of each CDR3. D genes are given only for firm matches. Part of the rows lack a size; the others show once, few, many or a class for expanded clones.

cdr3_nt: TGTGCCAGCAGGGGGACAGGCGACACTGAAGCTTTCTTT
cdr3_aa: CASRGTGDTEAFF
j_call: TRBJ1-1
clone_size: .
d_call: TRBD1
v_call: TRBV2

cdr3_nt: TGTGCCAGCAGGGAGGACGGTCCTAACTATGGCTACACCTTC
cdr3_aa: CASREDGPNYGYTF
j_call: TRBJ1-2
clone_size: .
d_call: .
v_call: TRBV2

cdr3_nt: TGTGCCACCAGCGACAGCTACTCTGGAAACACCATATATTTT
cdr3_aa: CATSDSYSGNTIYF
j_call: TRBJ1-3
clone_size: .
d_call: .
v_call: TRBV24-1

cdr3_nt: TGTGCCAGCAGCCGGGGACTAGCCGGTGAGACCCAGTACTTC
cdr3_aa: CASSRGLAGETQYF
j_call: TRBJ2-5
clone_size: .
d_call: TRBD2
v_call: TRBV7-2

cdr3_nt: TGTGCCACCAGTGACCCCCGGCAGGATGTCAATGAGCAGTTCTTC
cdr3_aa: CATSDPRQDVNEQFF
j_call: TRBJ2-1
clone_size: .
d_call: .
v_call: TRBV24-1

cdr3_nt: TGCGCCAGCAGCCGGGAGGAGGCGTATAGCAATCAGCCCCAGCATTTT
cdr3_aa: CASSREEAYSNQPQHF
j_call: TRBJ1-5
clone_size: .
d_call: .
v_call: TRBV4-1

cdr3_nt: TGTGCCAGCAGCGCGGGGGGCCTCGGCAATGAGCAGTTCTTC
cdr3_aa: CASSAGGLGNEQFF
j_call: TRBJ2-1
clone_size: .
d_call: TRBD2
v_call: TRBV7-6

cdr3_nt: TGTGCCTGGAGTATCGACTTAGCCTCTTCACCCCTCCACTTT
cdr3_aa: CAWSIDLASSPLHF
j_call: TRBJ1-6
clone_size: .
d_call: .
v_call: TRBV30

cdr3_nt: TGCGCCAGCAGCCCGCGACAGGGGTCTAATTCACCCCTCCACTTT
cdr3_aa: CASSPRQGSNSPLHF
j_call: TRBJ1-6
clone_size: .
d_call: TRBD1
v_call: TRBV5-1

cdr3_nt: TGTGCCAGCAGCACGGGACAGGGGACCGGGGAGCTGTTTTTT
cdr3_aa: CASSTGQGTGELFF
j_call: TRBJ2-2
clone_size: .
d_call: TRBD1
v_call: TRBV9

cdr3_nt: TGCGCCAGCAGCTCAAGGACAGGGACGAACACTGAAGCTTTCTTT
cdr3_aa: CASSSRTGTNTEAFF
j_call: TRBJ1-1
clone_size: .
d_call: TRBD1
v_call: TRBV5-1

cdr3_nt: TGTGCCTGGAGTAAGGGGGCGCGGGATACGCAGTATTTT
cdr3_aa: CAWSKGARDTQYF
j_call: TRBJ2-3
clone_size: once
d_call: TRBD1
v_call: TRBV30